Below are 19 T cell receptor beta chains sequenced from a single sample in a study of shared clonotypes between healthy human individuals. The assay was immunoSEQ multiplex PCR, and TCRdb's table has in-frame clones only and misses some. Of about half a million clones in the sample, 70% to 80% were seen once. Sequenced input: PBMCs. These receptor sequences come from a woman between 35 and 50 years old in good health. Some clones in this sample may be carry-over from other donors' samples.

This clone is classed as medium-sized. This chain connects TRBV18 to TRBJ2-1; a possible D gene is TRBD2 (6 bases). The germline gives CDR1 KGHSH, CDR2 LQKENI. The V and J ends lost 8 bases and 1 base respectively, with 18 bases between them. The CDR3 is made up of 16 amino acids. The CDR3 protein is CASRIGGAESYNEQFF. CDR3 DNA sequence: TGTGCCAGCCGGATCGGGGGAGCGGAATCCTACAATGAGCAGTTCTTC.

This chain joins TRBV19 and TRBJ1-5; TRBD1 might be the D (6 bases). The CDR3 has 15 residues. Germline values: CDR1 LNHDA, CDR2 SQIVND (reference sequence). The V end was cut by 1 base, the J end by 5 bases, with 12 bases between. CDR3 loop: CASSIGQGLYQPQHF. CDR3 coding DNA: TGTGCCAGTAGTATAGGGCAGGGGCTGTATCAGCCCCAGCATTTT.

The chain has TRBV2 and TRBJ2-7, with 11 bases identical to TRBD2. Germline trimming cut 8 bases from V and 4 bases from J; bases unmatched to any gene: 10. The CDR3 is 15 residues long. Germline V gene data show CDR1 as SNHLY and CDR2 as FYNNEI. CDR3 protein: CASGGRGTSGYEQYF. CDR3 bases: TGTGCCAGCGGGGGGCGCGGGACTAGCGGTTACGAGCAGTACTTC. Drawing the rest from reference TRBV2 and TRBJ2-7, the complete variable domain is EPEVTQTPSHQVTQMGQEVILRCVPISNHLYFYWYRQILGQKVEFLVSFYNNEISEKSEIFDDQFSVERPDGSNFTLKIRSTKLEDSAMYFCASGGRGTSGYEQYFGPGTRLTVT.

The chain couples TRBV11-3 to TRBJ2-1; unclear D gene. This CDR3 comprises 15 residues. Trimming took off 0 bases at V and 6 bases at J, with 12 bases between the two ends. CDR1 is SGHNT and CDR2 is YENEEA in the germline V gene. In DNA, the CDR3 is TGTGCCAGCAGCTTAGATAGTCGCCCAACCAATGAGCAGTTCTTC. Translated: CASSLDSRPTNEQFF.

The chain uses TRBV28 and TRBJ1-5; TRBD1 aligns across 8 bases. Germline trimming cut 6 bases from V and 0 bases from J; bases unmatched to any gene: 7. Germline V CDR1 and CDR2: MDHEN, SYDVKM. CDR3 length: 16 residues. The CDR3 nucleotides are TGTGCCAGCAGCCTTCGGACAGGGCTTAGCAATCAGCCCCAGCATTTT. The encoded protein is CASSLRTGLSNQPQHF.

The rearrangement links TRBV27 to TRBJ2-5; 7 bases line up with TRBD2. Germline loops: CDR1 MNHEY, CDR2 SMNVEV (reference sequence). The CDR3 totals 13 residues. The V and J ends lost 3 bases and 6 bases, in that order; junction bases with no gene match: 4. DNA for the CDR3: TGTGCCAGCAGTTTGGGGAGGGGAAAGACCCAGTACTTC. Encoded protein: CASSLGRGKTQYF.

CDR3 loop: CASSQTTDTQYF. CDR3 sequence (DNA): TGTGCCAGCAGCCAAACCACCGATACGCAGTATTTT. The chain has TRBV7-9 and TRBJ2-3; no firm D call. CDR1 is SEHNR, CDR2 FQNEAQ, per germline (reference sequence). Trimming pared 5 bases from V and 6 bases from J, leaving 9 bases between. The length of the CDR3 is 12 residues.

This clone was seen a handful of times. The chain recombines TRBV4-1 with TRBJ2-7; 12 nucleotides agree with TRBD2. Germline V lookup: CDR1 MGHRA, CDR2 YSYEKL. The CDR3 spans 15 residues. V shed 4 bases, J shed 3 bases, and the junction held 4 bases outside the gene matches. The CDR3 sequence: CASSPRLAGDYEQYF. The CDR3 coding sequence is TGCGCCAGCAGCCCCCGACTAGCGGGGGACTACGAGCAGTACTTC.

This clone was detected once. The chain is built from TRBV5-6 and TRBJ2-3, with 13 bases identical to TRBD2. V lost 5 bases to trimming and J lost 6 bases; unmatched junction nucleotides: 6. The CDR3 is made up of 15 amino acids. Germline CDR1 is SGHDT and CDR2 is YYEEEE. The CDR3 loop reads CASSQLAGGSDTQYF. The DNA for the CDR3 is TGTGCCAGCAGTCAACTAGCGGGAGGGTCGGATACGCAGTATTTT.

V gene TRBV5-6 combines with J gene TRBJ2-1, with 9 positions matching TRBD1. The CDR3 totals 17 residues. V was clipped by 3 bases and J by 2 bases; unmatched bases: 9. Germline V gene data show CDR1 as SGHDT and CDR2 as YYEEEE. CDR3 sequence: CASSSLRDRAAYNEQFF. The CDR3 nucleotides are TGTGCCAGCAGCTCCTTACGGGACAGGGCAGCCTACAATGAGCAGTTCTTC. The full variable domain, rest sourced from reference TRBV5-6 and TRBJ2-1, is DAGVTQSPTHLIKTRGQQVTLRCSPKSGHDTVSWYQQALGQGPQFIFQYYEEEERQRGNFPDRFSGHQFPNYSSELNVNALLLGDSALYLCASSSLRDRAAYNEQFFGPGTRLTVL.

The V and J genes are TRBV27 and TRBJ2-7; D is unresolved. The germline V and J ends were trimmed by 5 bases and 1 base, with 21 bases remaining between them. Germline CDR1 is MNHEY and CDR2 is SMNVEV (reference sequence). CDR3 length equals 17 residues. CDR3 in amino acids: CASSPISVLMSSYEQYF. CDR3 sequence (DNA): TGTGCCAGCAGTCCCATCTCGGTACTTATGTCATCCTACGAGCAGTACTTC.

The chain combines TRBV19 with TRBJ1-1; TRBD1 agrees at 8 bases. Losses at the gene ends were 10 bases for V and 0 bases for J; bases not matched to a gene: 10. Per germline, CDR1 LNHDA and CDR2 SQIVND (reference sequence). The CDR3 spans 15 residues. The CDR3 loop is CATTTGASVNTEAFF. The CDR3 nucleotides read TGTGCCACGACGACAGGGGCGTCGGTGAACACTGAAGCTTTCTTT.

CDR3: CSVGRGFTEAFF. The CDR3 bases are TGCAGCGTTGGCAGGGGGTTTACTGAAGCTTTCTTT. This chain connects TRBV29-1 to TRBJ1-1; 7 bases are shared with TRBD1. V shed 4 bases, J shed 5 bases, and the junction held 4 bases outside the gene matches. Germline V gene sequence: CDR1 SQVTM, CDR2 ANQGSEA. The CDR3 consists of 12 residues.

The chain employs TRBV28 and TRBJ1-1, with TRBD1 identical over 7 bases. The CDR3 runs to 15 residues. Germline loops: CDR1 MDHEN, CDR2 SYDVKM. V lost 6 bases and J lost 1; bases outside the gene matches: 8. The CDR3 nucleotides are TGTGCCAGCAGACAGGGGTCCGCTCCGAACACTGAAGCTTTCTTT. Translated: CASRQGSAPNTEAFF.

V usage is TRBV7-7 and J usage is TRBJ2-3, with unresolved D. The V gene's germline CDR1 is SSHAT and CDR2 FNYEAQ (reference sequence). V shed 1 base and J shed 0 bases, with 8 bases lying between them. The CDR3 runs to 15 residues. CDR3 nucleotides: TGTGCCAGCAGCTTAGGGGGTCCTAGCACAGATACGCAGTATTTT. Translation: CASSLGGPSTDTQYF.

The V gene is TRBV6-6, the J gene TRBJ1-6; D call uncertain. CDR3 length: 15 residues. V dropped 0 bases and J dropped 4 bases, with 7 bases sitting between them. The germline V gene has CDR1 MNHNY and CDR2 SVGAGI (reference sequence). In nucleotides, the CDR3 is TGTGCCAGCAGTTACTCGGGCAGTTATAATTCACCCCTCCACTTT. Amino acids: CASSYSGSYNSPLHF.

This clone has only one observation. CDR3 region: CASSSSPRDEATDTQYF. DNA for the CDR3: TGTGCCAGCAGCTCGTCCCCTAGGGATGAGGCGACAGATACGCAGTATTTT. The gene calls are TRBV7-9 and TRBJ2-3; unclear D gene. V lost 4 bases, J lost 3 bases, and 20 bases lay in between. This CDR3 region has 17 residues. The V gene's germline CDR1 is SEHNR and CDR2 FQNEAQ (reference sequence). The full variable domain, in which reference TRBV7-9 and TRBJ2-3 provide the parts outside the CDR3, is DTGVSQNPRHKITKRGQNVTFRCDPISEHNRLYWYRQTLGQGPEFLTYFQNEAQLEKSRLLSDRFSAERPKGSFSTLEIQRTEQGDSAMYLCASSSSPRDEATDTQYFGPGTRLTVL.

The rearrangement uses TRBV27 and TRBJ2-5, with D possibly matching TRBD1 (6 bases). V lost 1 base and J 9 bases, leaving 18 bases between the germline ends. The CDR3 is 15 amino acids. Germline V lookup: CDR1 MNHEY, CDR2 SMNVEV (reference sequence). The CDR3 loop reads CASSLFGQLKGAQYF. The CDR3 nucleotides are TGTGCCAGCAGTTTATTCGGACAGCTTAAGGGGGCCCAGTACTTC.

This rearrangement joins TRBV18 to TRBJ1-1, with a tentative D call TRBD1 (6 bases). The CDR3 is 16 residues long. CDR1 and CDR2 from the germline V gene are KGHSH and LQKENI. With 4 bases removed from V and 4 bases from J, the gap between germline ends came to 19 bases. The CDR3 loop reads CASSLTYRVESTEAFF. The DNA of the CDR3 is TGTGCCAGCTCACTAACCTACAGGGTGGAAAGCACTGAAGCTTTCTTT.